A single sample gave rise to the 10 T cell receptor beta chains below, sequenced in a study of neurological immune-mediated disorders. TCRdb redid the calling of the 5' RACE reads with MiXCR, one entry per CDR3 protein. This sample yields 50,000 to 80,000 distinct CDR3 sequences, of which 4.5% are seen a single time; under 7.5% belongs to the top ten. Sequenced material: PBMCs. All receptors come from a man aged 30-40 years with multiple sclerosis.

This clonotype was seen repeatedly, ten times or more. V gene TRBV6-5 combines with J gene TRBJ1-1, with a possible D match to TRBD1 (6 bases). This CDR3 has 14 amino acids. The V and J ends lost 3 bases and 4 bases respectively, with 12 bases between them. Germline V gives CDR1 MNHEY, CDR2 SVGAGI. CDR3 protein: CASSYKGGVTEAFF. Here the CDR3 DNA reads TGTGCCAGCAGTTATAAGGGGGGGGTCACTGAAGCTTTCTTT.

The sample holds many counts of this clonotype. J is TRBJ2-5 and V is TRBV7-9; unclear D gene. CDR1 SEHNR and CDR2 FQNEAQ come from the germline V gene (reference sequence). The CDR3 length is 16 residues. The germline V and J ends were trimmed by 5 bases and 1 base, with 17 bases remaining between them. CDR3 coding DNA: TGTGCCAGCAGCACGCGGCGGCGGCAGGTCCAAGAGACCCAGTACTTC. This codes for CASSTRRRQVQETQYF.

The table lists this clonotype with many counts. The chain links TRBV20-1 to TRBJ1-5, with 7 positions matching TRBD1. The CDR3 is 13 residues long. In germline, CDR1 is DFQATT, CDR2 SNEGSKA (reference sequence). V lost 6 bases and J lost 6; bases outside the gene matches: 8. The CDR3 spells CSAGGGGSQPQHF. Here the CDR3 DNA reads TGCAGTGCCGGAGGGGGCGGGAGTCAGCCCCAGCATTTT.

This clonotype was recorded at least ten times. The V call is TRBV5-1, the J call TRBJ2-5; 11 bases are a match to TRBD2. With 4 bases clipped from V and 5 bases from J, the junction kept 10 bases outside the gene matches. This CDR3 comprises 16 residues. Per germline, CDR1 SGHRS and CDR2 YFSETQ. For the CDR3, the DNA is TGCGCCAGCAGCCCGGACCGACTAGCGGGGAGGGAGACCCAGTACTTC. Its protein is CASSPDRLAGRETQYF.

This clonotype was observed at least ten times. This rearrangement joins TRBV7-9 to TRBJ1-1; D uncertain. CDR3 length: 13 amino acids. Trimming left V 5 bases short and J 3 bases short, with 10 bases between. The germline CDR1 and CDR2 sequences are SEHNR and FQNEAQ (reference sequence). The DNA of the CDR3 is TGTGCCAGCAGCGACGGTCTAGACACTGAAGCTTTCTTT. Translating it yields CASSDGLDTEAFF.

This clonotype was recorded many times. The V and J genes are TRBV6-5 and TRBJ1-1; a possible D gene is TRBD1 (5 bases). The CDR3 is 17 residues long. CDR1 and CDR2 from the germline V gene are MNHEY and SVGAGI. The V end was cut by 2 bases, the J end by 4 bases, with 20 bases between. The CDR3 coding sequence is TGTGCCAGCAGTTACCGGGGCGTAGGCCCTCTGGGCACTGAAGCTTTCTTT. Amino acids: CASSYRGVGPLGTEAFF.

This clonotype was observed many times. CDR3 in amino acids: CASSLEGQGQDTQYF. DNA of the CDR3: TGTGCCAGCAGCTTAGAAGGGCAGGGTCAAGATACGCAGTATTTT. The chain links TRBV11-3 to TRBJ2-3; the D gene is possibly TRBD1 (5 bases). The CDR3 has 15 residues. Trimming cost V 0 bases and J 5 bases, with 12 bases left between them. From germline, CDR1 is SGHNT and CDR2 YENEEA.

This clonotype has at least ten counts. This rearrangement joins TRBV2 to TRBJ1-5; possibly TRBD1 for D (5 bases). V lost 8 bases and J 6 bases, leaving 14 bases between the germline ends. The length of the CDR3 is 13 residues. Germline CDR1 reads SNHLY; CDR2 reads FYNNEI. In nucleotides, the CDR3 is TGTGCCAGCTCGGGACTCCGGACTCAGCCCCAGCATTTT. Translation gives CASSGLRTQPQHF.

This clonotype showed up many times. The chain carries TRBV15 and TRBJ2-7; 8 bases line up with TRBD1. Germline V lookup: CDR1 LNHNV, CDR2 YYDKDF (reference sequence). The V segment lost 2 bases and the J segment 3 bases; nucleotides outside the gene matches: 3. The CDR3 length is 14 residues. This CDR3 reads CATSRRTGSYEQYV. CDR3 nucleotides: TGTGCCACCAGCAGACGGACAGGGAGCTACGAGCAGTACGTC.

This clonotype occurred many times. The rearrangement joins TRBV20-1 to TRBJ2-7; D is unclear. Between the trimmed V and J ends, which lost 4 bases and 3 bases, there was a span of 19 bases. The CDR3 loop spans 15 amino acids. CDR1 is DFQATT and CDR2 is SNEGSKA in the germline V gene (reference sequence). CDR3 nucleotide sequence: TGCAGTGCTAATGTAAAGGGCCTACCTAACTACGAGCAGTACTTC. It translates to CSANVKGLPNYEQYF.